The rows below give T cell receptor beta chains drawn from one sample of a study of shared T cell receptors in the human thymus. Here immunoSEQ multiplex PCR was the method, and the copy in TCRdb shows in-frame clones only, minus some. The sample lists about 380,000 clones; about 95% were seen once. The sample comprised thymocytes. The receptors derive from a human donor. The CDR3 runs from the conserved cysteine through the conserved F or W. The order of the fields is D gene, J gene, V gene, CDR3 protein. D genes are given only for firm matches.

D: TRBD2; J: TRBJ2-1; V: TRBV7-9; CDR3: CASSRRLAGVGEQFF
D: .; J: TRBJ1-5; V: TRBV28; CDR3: CASRSTGYSRATNQPQHF
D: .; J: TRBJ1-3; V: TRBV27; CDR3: CASSPRTDSGTIYF
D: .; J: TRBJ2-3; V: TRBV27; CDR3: CASSLWGLISDTQYF
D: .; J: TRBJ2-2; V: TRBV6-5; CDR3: CASSYSKAPGELFF
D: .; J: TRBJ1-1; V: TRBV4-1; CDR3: CASSQLGGPMNTEAFF
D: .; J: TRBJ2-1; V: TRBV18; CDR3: CASSPPPGPALDEQFF
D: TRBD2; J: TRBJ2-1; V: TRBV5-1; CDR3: CASSLLAGDEQFF
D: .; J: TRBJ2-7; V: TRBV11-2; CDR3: CASSLDPPSYEQYF
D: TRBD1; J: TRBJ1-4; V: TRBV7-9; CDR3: CASSPGQGNEKLFF
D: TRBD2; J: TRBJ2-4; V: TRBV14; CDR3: CASSQVTSGTAKNIQYF
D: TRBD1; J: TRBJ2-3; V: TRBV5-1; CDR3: CASRSGGASTDTQYF
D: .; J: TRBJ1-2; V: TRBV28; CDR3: CASSRDGDYGYTF